These 11 T cell receptor beta chains came from one sample sequenced in a study of monozygotic twins with inflammatory bowel disease. TCRdb re-called the 5' RACE reads; every CDR3 protein appears as one record, without DNA. The sample spans over 150,000 distinct CDR3 sequences; the ten largest clones claim 2% to 3%. The specimen was blood. The source of these receptors is a human donor with ulcerative colitis or Crohn's disease, or a healthy co-twin of an affected twin (not recorded which).

V and J are TRBV20-1 and TRBJ2-2; TCRdb calls TRBD1, which cannot be checked without DNA. Germline values: CDR1 DFQATT, CDR2 SNEGSKA (reference sequence). This CDR3 spans 15 amino acids. The CDR3 sequence: CSAPSPGANTGELFF.

V and J are TRBV5-1 and TRBJ2-2. The germline V gene encodes CDR1 SGHRS and CDR2 YFSETQ. CDR3 length: 13 residues. CDR3 residues: CASSFWATGELFF.

V gene TRBV7-8 combines with J gene TRBJ1-2. Germline lookup yields CDR1 SGHVS and CDR2 FQNEAQ. The CDR3 sequence is 13 residues long. The chain's CDR3 is CASSPLADYGYTF.

CDR3: CASSWGYSSLPQHF. The chain links TRBV7-2 to TRBJ1-5; TCRdb returns TRBD1, unconfirmable since there is no DNA. The CDR3 extends over 14 amino acids. CDR1 and CDR2 (germline): SGHTA, FQGNSA.

This chain connects TRBV15 to TRBJ2-7. Per the germline V gene, CDR1 is LNHNV and CDR2 is YYDKDF (reference sequence). CDR3 length equals 13 residues. CDR3 sequence reads: CATSRERVSEQYF.

V is TRBV7-3 and J is TRBJ1-1; TCRdb proposes TRBD1, but this gene call is untestable without DNA. Germline values: CDR1 SGHTA, CDR2 FQGTGA. The CDR3 runs to 15 residues. This chain's CDR3 is CASSLTHRGQTEAFF.

The chain recombines TRBV5-6 with TRBJ2-5. Germline V gives CDR1 SGHDT, CDR2 YYEEEE. This CDR3 contains 13 residues. The chain's CDR3 is CASSLPRGETQYF.

This chain links TRBV20-1 with TRBJ2-7; TCRdb selects TRBD1, and the lack of DNA leaves this call unchecked. Germline V gives CDR1 DFQATT, CDR2 SNEGSKA (reference sequence). CDR3 length equals 12 residues. The CDR3 is CSARLSAGRVNF.

The chain joins TRBV9 to TRBJ2-2. Germline CDR1 and CDR2: SGDLS and YYNGEE. The length of the CDR3 is 14 residues. CDR3: CASSPSASPGELFF.

The rearrangement joins TRBV4-1 to TRBJ2-4; TCRdb's D call of TRBD1 is untestable without DNA. The CDR3 sequence is 16 residues long. Germline CDR1 and CDR2: MGHRA and YSYEKL. The CDR3 reads CASSPTGVGGKNIQYF.

J is TRBJ2-7 and V is TRBV7-9. Germline V lookup: CDR1 SEHNR, CDR2 FQNEAQ (reference sequence). CDR3 length: 14 residues. This CDR3 reads CASSFGESSYEQYF.